The 5 T cell receptor beta chains given below trace back to one sample, sequenced in a study of shared clonotypes between healthy human individuals. In the naive CD8 group, cells lacked CD45RO and were positively selected for CCR7, so terminally differentiated effector memory CD45RA+ cells were left out. TCRdb's table, derived via immunoSEQ multiplex PCR, lists solely in-frame clones and lacks some. This sample has roughly 770,000 clones, with 90% to 98% found just once. Sequencing was carried out using naive CD8+ T cells sorted from blood. Receptors originate from a man aged 25-45 years in good health.

The chain uses TRBV7-2 and TRBJ2-3; 7 nucleotides line up with TRBD1. The length of the CDR3 is 18 residues. Germline V CDR1 and CDR2: SGHTA, FQGNSA. The J segment lost 6 bases and the V segment lost 6 bases, leaving 21 bases of the junction unmatched. CDR3 protein: CASRKDGQQGMEMDTQYF. The CDR3 coding sequence is TGTGCCAGCAGAAAAGATGGACAACAGGGGATGGAGATGGATACGCAGTATTTT.

A single count supports this clone. The chain joins TRBV5-1 to TRBJ2-1; 8 bases align to TRBD2. The germline CDR1 and CDR2 sequences are SGHRS and YFSETQ. Germline trimming cut 3 bases from V and 10 bases from J; bases unmatched to any gene: 15. This CDR3 contains 16 residues. CDR3 nucleotides: TGCGCCAGCAGCTCGAGAGGAACCGGGACTAGGAGGGAGCAGTTCTTC. It encodes CASSSRGTGTRREQFF.

This chain links TRBV2 with TRBJ2-7, with no clear D. Germline V gene sequence: CDR1 SNHLY, CDR2 FYNNEI. The CDR3 length is 14 residues. Trimming removed 2 bases at V and 5 bases at J, with 13 bases between. In nucleotides, the CDR3 is TGTGCCAGCAGTGAAAGTGCGGTAGGACACGAGCAGTACTTC. Translation gives CASSESAVGHEQYF.

The chain links TRBV28 to TRBJ1-5; 7 bases map to TRBD1. V shed 2 bases and J 4 bases; nucleotides not matched to a gene: 2. The CDR3 runs 14 residues. Germline V gives CDR1 MDHEN, CDR2 SYDVKM. CDR3 region: CASSLGTENQPQHF. The DNA for the CDR3 is TGTGCCAGCAGTTTAGGGACAGAAAATCAGCCCCAGCATTTT.

In this sample, this clone turned up a few times. The chain has TRBV19 and TRBJ2-1, with TRBD2 matching over 11 bases. The germline gives CDR1 LNHDA, CDR2 SQIVND (reference sequence). The V gene end was trimmed by 3 bases and the J gene end by 4 bases; junction bases not matched to a gene: 2. This CDR3 contains 15 residues. The DNA of the CDR3 is TGTGCCAGTAGTATGGGGACTAGCGGATACAATGAGCAGTTCTTC. Its protein product is CASSMGTSGYNEQFF.